This note documents a single T cell receptor (beta chain) sequence. As yet, its antigen is unknown. This entry is derived from a study of shared clonotypes between healthy human individuals. Study background: CD4 naive cells filled three plates per donor, CD4 memory three, CD8 naive two and CD8 memory one. Notes on the study in general: Compared with clonotypes that all four donors shared, non-shared clonotypes had lower generation probabilities.

Donors had no recently reported acute infections or vaccinations and were HIV-negative. V lost 4 bases, J lost 4 bases, and 10 bases lay in between. The germline CDR1 and CDR2 sequences are ENHRY and SYGVKD. The CDR3 is 13 residues long. In replicate PCRs of sorted subsets, about 220 ng DNA, about 30,000 T cell genomes, was used. Sequencing used immunoSEQ multiplex PCR; TCRdb keeps in-frame clones, though not all of them. Of 2 million to 2.5 million clones listed, approximately 95% were seen once; the top ten hold roughly 0.13%. Sequencing used naive CD4+ T cells sorted from blood. Stated subset: CD45RA+ positively selected. The rearrangement links TRBV10-3 to TRBJ1-2; TRBD1 might be the D (5 bases). This TCR came from a man aged 18 to 30 in good health. The CDR3 here is CAISGMTAYGYTF. The CDR3 coding sequence is TGTGCCATCAGTGGAATGACAGCCTATGGCTACACCTTC.